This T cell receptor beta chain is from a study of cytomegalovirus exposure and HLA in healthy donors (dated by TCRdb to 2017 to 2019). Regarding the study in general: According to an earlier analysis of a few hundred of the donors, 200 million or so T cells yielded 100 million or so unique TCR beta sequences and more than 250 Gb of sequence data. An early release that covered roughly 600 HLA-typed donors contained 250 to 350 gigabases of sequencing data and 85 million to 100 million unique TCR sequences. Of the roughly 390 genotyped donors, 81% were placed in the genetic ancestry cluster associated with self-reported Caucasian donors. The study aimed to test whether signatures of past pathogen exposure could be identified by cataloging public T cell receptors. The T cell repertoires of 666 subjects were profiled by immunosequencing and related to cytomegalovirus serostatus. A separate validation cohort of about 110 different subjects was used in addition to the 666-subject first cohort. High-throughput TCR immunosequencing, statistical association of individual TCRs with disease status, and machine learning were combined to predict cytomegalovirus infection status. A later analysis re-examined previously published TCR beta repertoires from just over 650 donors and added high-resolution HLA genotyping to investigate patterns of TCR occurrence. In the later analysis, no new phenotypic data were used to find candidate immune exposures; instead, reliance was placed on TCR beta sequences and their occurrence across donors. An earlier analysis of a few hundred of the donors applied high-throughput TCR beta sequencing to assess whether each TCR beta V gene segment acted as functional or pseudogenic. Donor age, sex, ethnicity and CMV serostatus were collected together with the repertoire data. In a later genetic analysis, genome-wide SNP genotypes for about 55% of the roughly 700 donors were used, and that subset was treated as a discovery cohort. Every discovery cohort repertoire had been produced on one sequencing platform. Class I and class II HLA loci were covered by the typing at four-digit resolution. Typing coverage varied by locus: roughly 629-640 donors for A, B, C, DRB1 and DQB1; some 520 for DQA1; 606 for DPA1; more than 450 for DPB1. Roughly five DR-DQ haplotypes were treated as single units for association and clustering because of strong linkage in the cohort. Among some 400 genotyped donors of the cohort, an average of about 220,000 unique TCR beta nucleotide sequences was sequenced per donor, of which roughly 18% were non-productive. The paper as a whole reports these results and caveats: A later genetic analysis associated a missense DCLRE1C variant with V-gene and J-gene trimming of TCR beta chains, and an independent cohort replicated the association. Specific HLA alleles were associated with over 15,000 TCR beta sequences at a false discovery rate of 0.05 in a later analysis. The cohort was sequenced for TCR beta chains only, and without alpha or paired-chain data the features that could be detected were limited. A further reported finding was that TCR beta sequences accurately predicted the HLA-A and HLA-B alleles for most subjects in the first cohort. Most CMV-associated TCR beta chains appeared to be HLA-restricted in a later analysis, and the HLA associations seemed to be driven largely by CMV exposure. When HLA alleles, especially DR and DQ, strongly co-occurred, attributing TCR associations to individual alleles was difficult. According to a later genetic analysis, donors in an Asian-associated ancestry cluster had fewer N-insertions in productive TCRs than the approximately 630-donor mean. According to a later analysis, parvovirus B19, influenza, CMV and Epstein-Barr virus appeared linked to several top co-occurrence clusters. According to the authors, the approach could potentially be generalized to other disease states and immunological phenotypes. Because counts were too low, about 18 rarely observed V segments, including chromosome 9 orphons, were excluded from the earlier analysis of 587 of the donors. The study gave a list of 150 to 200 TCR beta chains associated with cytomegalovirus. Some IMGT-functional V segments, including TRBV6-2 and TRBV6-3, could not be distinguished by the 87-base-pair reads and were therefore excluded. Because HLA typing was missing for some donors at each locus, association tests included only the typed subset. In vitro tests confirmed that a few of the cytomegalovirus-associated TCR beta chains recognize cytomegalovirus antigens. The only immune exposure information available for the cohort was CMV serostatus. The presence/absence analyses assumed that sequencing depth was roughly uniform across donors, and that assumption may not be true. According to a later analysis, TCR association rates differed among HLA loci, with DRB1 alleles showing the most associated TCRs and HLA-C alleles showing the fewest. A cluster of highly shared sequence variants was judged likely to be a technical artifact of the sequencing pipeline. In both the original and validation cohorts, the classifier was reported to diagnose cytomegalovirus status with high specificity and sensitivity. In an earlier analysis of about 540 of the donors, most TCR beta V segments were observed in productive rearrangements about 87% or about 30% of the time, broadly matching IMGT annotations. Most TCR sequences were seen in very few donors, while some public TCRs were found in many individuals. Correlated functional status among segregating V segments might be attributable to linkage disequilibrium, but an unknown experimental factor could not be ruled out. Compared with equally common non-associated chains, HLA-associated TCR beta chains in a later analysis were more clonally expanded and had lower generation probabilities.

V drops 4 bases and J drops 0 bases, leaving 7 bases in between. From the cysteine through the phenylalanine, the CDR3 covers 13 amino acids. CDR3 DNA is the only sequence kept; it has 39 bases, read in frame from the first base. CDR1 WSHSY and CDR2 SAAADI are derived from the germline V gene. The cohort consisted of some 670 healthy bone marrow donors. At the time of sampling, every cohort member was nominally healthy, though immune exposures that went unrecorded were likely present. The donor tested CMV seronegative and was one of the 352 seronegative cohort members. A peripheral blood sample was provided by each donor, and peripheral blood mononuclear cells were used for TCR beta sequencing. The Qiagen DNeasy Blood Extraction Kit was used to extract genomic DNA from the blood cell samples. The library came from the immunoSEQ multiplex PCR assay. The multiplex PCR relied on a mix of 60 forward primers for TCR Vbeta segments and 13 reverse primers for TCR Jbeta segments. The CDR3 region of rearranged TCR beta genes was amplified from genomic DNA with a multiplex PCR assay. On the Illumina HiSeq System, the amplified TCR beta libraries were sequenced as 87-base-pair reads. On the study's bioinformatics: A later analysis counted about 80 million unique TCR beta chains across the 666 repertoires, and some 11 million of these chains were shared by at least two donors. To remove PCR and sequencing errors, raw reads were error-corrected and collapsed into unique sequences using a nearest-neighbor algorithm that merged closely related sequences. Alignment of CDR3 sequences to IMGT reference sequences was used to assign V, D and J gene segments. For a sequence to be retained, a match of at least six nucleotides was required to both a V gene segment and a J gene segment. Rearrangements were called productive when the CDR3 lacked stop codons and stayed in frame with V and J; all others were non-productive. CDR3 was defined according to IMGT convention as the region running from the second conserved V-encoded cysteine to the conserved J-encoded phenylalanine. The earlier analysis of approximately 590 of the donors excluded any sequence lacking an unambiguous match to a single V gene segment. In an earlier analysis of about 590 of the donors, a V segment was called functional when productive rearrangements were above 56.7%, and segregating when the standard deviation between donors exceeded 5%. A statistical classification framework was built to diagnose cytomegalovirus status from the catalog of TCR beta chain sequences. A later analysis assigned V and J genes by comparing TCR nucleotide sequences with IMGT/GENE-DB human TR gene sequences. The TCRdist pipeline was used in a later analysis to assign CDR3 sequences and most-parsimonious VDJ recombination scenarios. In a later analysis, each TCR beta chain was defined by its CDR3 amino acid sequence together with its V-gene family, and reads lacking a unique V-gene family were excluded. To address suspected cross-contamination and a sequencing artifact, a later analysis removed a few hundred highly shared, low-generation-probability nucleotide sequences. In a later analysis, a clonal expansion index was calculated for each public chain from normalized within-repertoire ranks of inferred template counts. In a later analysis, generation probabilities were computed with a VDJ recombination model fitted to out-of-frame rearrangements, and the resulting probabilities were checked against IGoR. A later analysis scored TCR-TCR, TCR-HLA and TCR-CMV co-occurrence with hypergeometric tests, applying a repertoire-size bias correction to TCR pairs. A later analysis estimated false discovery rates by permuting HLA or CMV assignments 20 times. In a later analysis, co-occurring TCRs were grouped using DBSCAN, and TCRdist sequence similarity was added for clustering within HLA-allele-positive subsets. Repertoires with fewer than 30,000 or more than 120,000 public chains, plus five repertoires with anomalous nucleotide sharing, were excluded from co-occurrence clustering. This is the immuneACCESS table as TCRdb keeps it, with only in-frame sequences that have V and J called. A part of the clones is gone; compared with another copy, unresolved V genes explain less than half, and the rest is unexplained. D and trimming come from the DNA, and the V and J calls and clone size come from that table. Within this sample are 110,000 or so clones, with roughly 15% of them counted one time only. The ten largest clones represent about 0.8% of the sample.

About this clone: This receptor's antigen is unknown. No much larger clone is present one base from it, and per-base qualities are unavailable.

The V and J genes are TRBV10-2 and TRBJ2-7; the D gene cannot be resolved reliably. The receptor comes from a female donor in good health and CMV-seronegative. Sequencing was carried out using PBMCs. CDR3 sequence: CASSATTSYEQYF. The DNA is TGCGCCAGCAGTGCGACAACCTCCTACGAGCAGTACTTC.